A single sample gave rise to the 2 T cell receptor beta chains below, sequenced in a study of long-term antiretroviral therapy in people with HIV (dated by TCRdb to 2021 to 2024). The immunoSEQ hsTCRB v3.0 assay was used at survey level resolution to sequence the TRB variable region. Here the immuneACCESS table is served through TCRdb, limited to in-frame sequences with V and J called. Missing clones are a known gap in these copies; in checked studies unresolved V genes cover under half, and the rest lacks a known reason. Within this sample are 25,000 to 30,000 clones, with roughly nine tenths of them counted one time only. Less than 6% of the sample belongs to the ten largest clones. The sequences come from unsorted PBMCs, collected just over 2.6 years after starting antiretroviral therapy. The receptors derive from a man aged 40-50 years with HIV.

The CDR3 protein is CASSQNLQVLGAEAFF. The CDR3 DNA is TGTGCCAGCAGCCAAAATTTACAGGTGCTTGGGGCTGAAGCTTTCTTT. J is TRBJ1-1 and V is TRBV14; possibly TRBD1 for D (5 bases). The CDR3 is made up of 16 amino acids. Trimming left V 2 bases short and J 6 bases short, with 19 bases between. Germline CDR1 and CDR2: SGHDN and FVKESK.

The chain combines TRBV4-3 with TRBJ2-7; 9 nucleotides line up with TRBD1. This CDR3 has 14 residues. Germline-derived CDR1 and CDR2 are LGHNA and YSLEER. Unmatched junction bases numbered 1, after V lost 3 bases and J lost 1 base. CDR3 coding DNA: TGCGCCAGCAGCCAGGGACAGGGATCCTACGAGCAGTACTTC. Translation: CASSQGQGSYEQYF.